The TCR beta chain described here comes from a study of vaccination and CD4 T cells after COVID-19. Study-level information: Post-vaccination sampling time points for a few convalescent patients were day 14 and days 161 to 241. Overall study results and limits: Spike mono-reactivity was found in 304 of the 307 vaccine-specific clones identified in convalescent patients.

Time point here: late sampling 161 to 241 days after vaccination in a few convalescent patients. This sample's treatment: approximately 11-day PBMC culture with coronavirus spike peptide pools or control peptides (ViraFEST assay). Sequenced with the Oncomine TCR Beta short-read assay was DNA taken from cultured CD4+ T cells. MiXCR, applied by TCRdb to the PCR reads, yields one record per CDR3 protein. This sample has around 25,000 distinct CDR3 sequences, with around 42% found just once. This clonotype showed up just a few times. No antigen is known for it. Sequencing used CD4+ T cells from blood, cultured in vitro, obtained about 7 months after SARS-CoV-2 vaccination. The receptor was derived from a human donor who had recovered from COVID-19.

This CDR3 is CSARDPGGFGETQYF. The CDR3 DNA sequence: TGCAGTGCTAGAGATCCCGGGGGGTTTGGCGAGACCCAGTACTTC. The chain has TRBV20-1 and TRBJ2-5, with 7 bases identical to TRBD2. The germline V gene has CDR1 DFQATT and CDR2 SNEGSKA (reference sequence). The CDR3 covers 15 residues. After removal of 0 bases from V and 5 bases from J, the junction contained 9 bases not matched to a gene.